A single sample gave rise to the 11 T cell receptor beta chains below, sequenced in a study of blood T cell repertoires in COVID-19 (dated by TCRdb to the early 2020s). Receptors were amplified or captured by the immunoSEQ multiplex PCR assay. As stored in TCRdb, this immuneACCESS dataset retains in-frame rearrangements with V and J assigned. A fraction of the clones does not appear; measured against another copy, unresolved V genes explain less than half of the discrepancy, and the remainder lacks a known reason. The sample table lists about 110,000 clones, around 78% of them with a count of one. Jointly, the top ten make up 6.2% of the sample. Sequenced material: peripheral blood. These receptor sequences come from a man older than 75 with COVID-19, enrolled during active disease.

Here the CDR3 DNA reads TGTGCCAGCAGCTGGATGACAGGGGAGGACACCGGGGAGCTGTTTTTT. This gives the protein CASSWMTGEDTGELFF. This chain links TRBV7-2 with TRBJ2-2, with 8 bases that match TRBD1. V dropped 4 bases and J dropped 3; count of bases not matched to a gene: 7. Germline V lookup: CDR1 SGHTA, CDR2 FQGNSA. CDR3 length equals 16 residues.

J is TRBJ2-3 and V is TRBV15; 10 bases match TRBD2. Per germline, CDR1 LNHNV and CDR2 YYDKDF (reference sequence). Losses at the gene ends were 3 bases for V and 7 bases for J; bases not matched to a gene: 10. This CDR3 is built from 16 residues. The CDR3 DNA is TGTGCCACCAGCAGGGGAGGACTAGCGGCACCGAATACGCAGTATTTT. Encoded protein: CATSRGGLAAPNTQYF. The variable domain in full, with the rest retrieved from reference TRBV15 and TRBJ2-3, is DAMVIQNPRYQVTQFGKPVTLSCSQTLNHNVMYWYQQKSSQAPKLLFHYYDKDFNNEADTPDNFQSRRPNTSFCFLDIRSPGLGDTAMYLCATSRGGLAAPNTQYFGPGTRLTVL.

CDR3 sequence (DNA): TGTGCCAGCAGCCCGGGACAGGGGAGTACTAATGAAAAACTGTTTTTT. Residues: CASSPGQGSTNEKLFF. This chain connects TRBV7-9 to TRBJ1-4; the match to TRBD1 covers 10 bases. Trimming removed 5 bases from V and 2 bases from J; junction bases left unmatched: 5. The CDR3 consists of 16 residues. Per germline, CDR1 SEHNR and CDR2 FQNEAQ (reference sequence).

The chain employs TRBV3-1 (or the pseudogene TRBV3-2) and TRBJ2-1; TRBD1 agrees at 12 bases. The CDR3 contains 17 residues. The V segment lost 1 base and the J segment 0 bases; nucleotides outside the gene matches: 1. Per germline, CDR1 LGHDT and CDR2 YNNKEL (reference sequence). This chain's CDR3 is CASSQGGQGASYNEQFF. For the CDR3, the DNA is TGTGCCAGCAGCCAAGGGGGACAGGGGGCCTCCTACAATGAGCAGTTCTTC.

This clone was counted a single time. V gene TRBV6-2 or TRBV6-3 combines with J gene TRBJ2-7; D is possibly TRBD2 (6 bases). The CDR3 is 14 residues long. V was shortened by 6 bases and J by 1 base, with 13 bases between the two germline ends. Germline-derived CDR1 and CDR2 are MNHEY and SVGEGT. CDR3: CASSYGDSSYEQYF. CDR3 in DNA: TGTGCCAGCAGCTATGGGGACTCATCCTACGAGCAGTACTTC.

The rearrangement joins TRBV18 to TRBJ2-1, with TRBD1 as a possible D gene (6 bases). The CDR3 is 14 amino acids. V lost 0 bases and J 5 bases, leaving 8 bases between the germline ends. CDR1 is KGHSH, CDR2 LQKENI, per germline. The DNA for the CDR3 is TGTGCCAGCTCACCACCCACAGGGAACAATGAGCAGTTCTTC. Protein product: CASSPPTGNNEQFF.

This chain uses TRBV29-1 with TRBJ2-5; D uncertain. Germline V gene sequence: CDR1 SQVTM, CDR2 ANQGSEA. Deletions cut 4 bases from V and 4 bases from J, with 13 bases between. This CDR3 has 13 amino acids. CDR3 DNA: TGCAGCGTTGTGGTGTTAGCCCCAGAGACCCAGTACTTC. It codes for CSVVVLAPETQYF.

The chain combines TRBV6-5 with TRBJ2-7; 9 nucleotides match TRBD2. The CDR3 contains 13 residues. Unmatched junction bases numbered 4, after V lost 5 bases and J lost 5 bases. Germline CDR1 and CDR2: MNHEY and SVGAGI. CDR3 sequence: CASSPRTSDEQYF. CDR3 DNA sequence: TGTGCCAGCAGTCCCCGGACTAGCGACGAGCAGTACTTC.

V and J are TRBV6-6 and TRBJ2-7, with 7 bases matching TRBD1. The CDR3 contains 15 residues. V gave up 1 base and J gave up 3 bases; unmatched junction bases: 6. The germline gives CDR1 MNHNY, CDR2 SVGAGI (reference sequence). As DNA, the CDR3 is TGTGCCAGCAGTTACTTCCTCCCAGGGGGCTACGAGCAGTACTTC. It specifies CASSYFLPGGYEQYF.

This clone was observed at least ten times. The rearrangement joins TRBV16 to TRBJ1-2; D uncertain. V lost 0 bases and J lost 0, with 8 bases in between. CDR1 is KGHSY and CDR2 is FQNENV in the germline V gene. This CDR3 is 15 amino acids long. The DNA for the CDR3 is TGTGCCAGCAGCCAATCGGGCAGATCTAACTATGGCTACACCTTC. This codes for CASSQSGRSNYGYTF.

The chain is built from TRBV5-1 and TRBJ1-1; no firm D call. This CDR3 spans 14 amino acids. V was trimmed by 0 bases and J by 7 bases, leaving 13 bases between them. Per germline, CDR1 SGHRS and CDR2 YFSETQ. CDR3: CASSLGVLAVEAFF. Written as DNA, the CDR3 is TGCGCCAGCAGCTTGGGAGTTCTCGCCGTTGAAGCTTTCTTT.